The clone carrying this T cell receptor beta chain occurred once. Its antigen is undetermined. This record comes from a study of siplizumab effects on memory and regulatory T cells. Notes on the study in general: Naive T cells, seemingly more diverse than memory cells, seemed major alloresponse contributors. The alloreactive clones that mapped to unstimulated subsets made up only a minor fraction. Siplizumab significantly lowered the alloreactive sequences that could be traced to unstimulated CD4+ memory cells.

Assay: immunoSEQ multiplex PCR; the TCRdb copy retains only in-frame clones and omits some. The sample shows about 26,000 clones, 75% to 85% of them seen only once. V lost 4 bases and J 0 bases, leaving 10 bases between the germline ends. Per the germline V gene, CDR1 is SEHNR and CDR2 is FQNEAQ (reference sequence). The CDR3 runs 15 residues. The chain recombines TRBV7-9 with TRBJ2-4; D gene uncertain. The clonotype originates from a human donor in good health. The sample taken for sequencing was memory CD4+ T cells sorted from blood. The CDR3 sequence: CASSSFPLAKNIQYF. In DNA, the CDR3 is TGTGCCAGCAGCTCATTTCCACTAGCCAAAAACATTCAGTACTTC.